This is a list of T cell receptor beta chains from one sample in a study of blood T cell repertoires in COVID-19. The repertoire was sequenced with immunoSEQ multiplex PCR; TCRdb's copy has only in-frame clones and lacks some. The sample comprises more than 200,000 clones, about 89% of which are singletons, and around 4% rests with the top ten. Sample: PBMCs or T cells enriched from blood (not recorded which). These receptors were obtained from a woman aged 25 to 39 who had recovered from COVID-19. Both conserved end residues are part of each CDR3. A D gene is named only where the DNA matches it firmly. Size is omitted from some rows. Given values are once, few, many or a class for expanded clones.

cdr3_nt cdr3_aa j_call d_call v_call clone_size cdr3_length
TGCGCCAGCAGCCGGGGGGTTCGGGCAGGAGGCTACACCTTC CASSRGVRAGGYTF TRBJ1-2 NA TRBV4-3 NA 14
TGTGCCAGCAGCCTGACCCAGGGGACAGATCCCTACAATGAGCAGTTCTTC CASSLTQGTDPYNEQFF TRBJ2-1 TRBD1 TRBV7-8 NA 17
TGTGCCAGCTCACCCCCCGACAGAGCACGGTACGAGCAGTACTTC CASSPPDRARYEQYF TRBJ2-7 NA TRBV18 NA 15
TGTGCCAGCAGTTACTCGAGGGGGAGAGATTCACCCCTCCACTTT CASSYSRGRDSPLHF TRBJ1-6 NA TRBV6-6 NA 15
TGTGCCAGCAGCCAAGCGGTATCCTATGGCTACACCTTC CASSQAVSYGYTF TRBJ1-2 NA TRBV14 NA 13
TGTGCCAGCAGCGGAGATCGGGAAAAACTGTTTTTT CASSGDREKLFF TRBJ1-4 NA TRBV9 NA 12
TGCGCCAGCAGCCAAGAAGGACAGGGGGTCTTCTACGAGCAGTACTTC CASSQEGQGVFYEQYF TRBJ2-7 TRBD1 TRBV4-1 NA 16
TGCAGCGCTAAGAACACTGAAGCTTTCTTT CSAKNTEAFF TRBJ1-1 NA TRBV29-1 NA 10
TGCGCCAGCAGCGCAAGGGACAGGACAACAAACACTGAAGCTTTCTTT CASSARDRTTNTEAFF TRBJ1-1 TRBD1 TRBV5-1 NA 16
TGCGCCAGCAGCCAAGACTCTTGGAGCGGGAGCCCGAACAATGAGCAGTTCTTC CASSQDSWSGSPNNEQFF TRBJ2-1 TRBD2 TRBV4-3 NA 18
TGTGCCAGCAGCTTAGATTCGAGACAGGGACACGGCTACACCTTC CASSLDSRQGHGYTF TRBJ1-2 TRBD1 TRBV7-9 NA 15
TGTGCCAGCAGTACACAGGGTTTTCGAAGCACTGAAGCTTTCTTT CASSTQGFRSTEAFF TRBJ1-1 NA TRBV2 NA 15
TGTGCCAGCAGCAACCTGGGACACGATGCCTACGAGCAGTACTTC CASSNLGHDAYEQYF TRBJ2-7 NA TRBV6-2/TRBV6-3 NA 15
TGTGCCAGCAGCTTAGTCAGGGTCCCCGGGGAGCTGTTTTTT CASSLVRVPGELFF TRBJ2-2 NA TRBV11-2 NA 14
TGCGCCAGCAGCCAAGATTCGACAGGGTATGGCTACACCTTC CASSQDSTGYGYTF TRBJ1-2 TRBD1 TRBV4-3 NA 14
TGTGCCAGTAGTTCCACAGGGGGCCGGGGTCAGCCCCAGCATTTT CASSSTGGRGQPQHF TRBJ1-5 TRBD1 TRBV19 NA 15
TGCGCCAGCAGCCAAGATGAGCGGTCGAACACTGAAGCTTTCTTT CASSQDERSNTEAFF TRBJ1-1 NA TRBV4-3 NA 15
TGTGCCTGGAGTTCTATAGCGGGGATCACAGATACGCAGTATTTT CAWSSIAGITDTQYF TRBJ2-3 TRBD2 TRBV30 NA 15
TGTGCCAGCAGTTTCTGGGCGTTCAGGGACTACGAGCAGTACTTC CASSFWAFRDYEQYF TRBJ2-7 NA TRBV28 NA 15
TGTGCCAGCAGCTATAGAGAGGAGGGGGCGAGAGGCTACACCTTC CASSYREEGARGYTF TRBJ1-2 TRBD1 TRBV7-9 few 15
TGTGCCACCAGTGAGTCGGATACGCAGTATTTT CATSESDTQYF TRBJ2-3 NA TRBV24-1 NA 11
TGTGCCAGCAGTCTAGGACAGGCTCGGCCAGGTTTCTTT CASSLGQARPGFF TRBJ1-1 TRBD1 TRBV28 NA 13
TGTGCCACCAGTGCGGGACAGGGAAACAGTCAGCCCCAGCATTTT CATSAGQGNSQPQHF TRBJ1-5 TRBD1 TRBV24-1 once 15
TGTGCCAGCAGCTACTCAAGGGGGTACGGCAATCAGCCCCAGCATTTT CASSYSRGYGNQPQHF TRBJ1-5 NA TRBV5-8 NA 16
TGTGCCAGCAGACCAGACAGTTCCTACGAGCAGTACTTC CASRPDSSYEQYF TRBJ2-7 NA TRBV7-2 NA 13
TGTGCCAGCAGCTCGTGGCGGGGGTCTGACACTGAAGCTTTCTTT CASSSWRGSDTEAFF TRBJ1-1 NA TRBV14 NA 15
TGTGCCAGCAGCCAAGGTCAGGGGGCTTCCTACGAGCAGTACTTC CASSQGQGASYEQYF TRBJ2-7 TRBD1 TRBV4-2 NA 15
TGTGCTAGTGGTTCCGGACAGGGGAGCACAGATACGCAGTATTTT CASGSGQGSTDTQYF TRBJ2-3 TRBD1 TRBV12-5 NA 15
TGTGCCAGCCGTGAAGCGGGGGCAGGGTACGGGAATAATTCACCCCTCCACTTT CASREAGAGYGNNSPLHF TRBJ1-6 NA TRBV28 NA 18
TGTGCCACCAGCAGAGATGGGGGCCCCCAAGAGACCCAGTACTTC CATSRDGGPQETQYF TRBJ2-5 NA TRBV15 NA 15